This TCR beta chain was profiled in a study of T cells after yellow fever vaccination. Study overall: Where fractions had low cell numbers, libraries were prepared from them with the SMART-Seq v4 Ultra Low Input RNA kit. Study-wide results and caveats: FACS-sorted repertoires could contain abundant clonotypes contaminating from the bulk population. Subsequent booster samples again held most clones from primary vaccination (96% CD4, 85% to 90% CD8).

There are many counts of this clonotype. The antigen remains undetermined. Germline values: CDR1 ENHRY, CDR2 SYGVKD. V dropped 3 bases and J dropped 5; count of bases not matched to a gene: 11. The CDR3 spans 18 residues. TCRdb independently ran MiXCR on the 5' RACE reads; one entry per CDR3 protein. The sample records more than 250,000 distinct CDR3 sequences, roughly 6.8% being singletons. Source: PBMCs, taken roughly 46 days after the first yellow fever vaccination. This sequence was found in a man younger than 35 who received the YFV17D yellow fever vaccine. V gene TRBV10-3 combines with J gene TRBJ2-3; 13 bases fit TRBD2. The CDR3 loop is CAISDHGLAGAGGDTQYF. The DNA for the CDR3 is TGTGCCATCAGTGATCACGGACTAGCGGGGGCCGGGGGAGATACGCAGTATTTT.